This T cell receptor beta chain is from a study of CD8 T cells in Susac syndrome. The CDR3 consists of 15 residues. Germline-derived CDR1 and CDR2 are SGDLS and YYNGEE. The V gene lost 3 bases and the J gene lost 4 bases, with 16 bases spanning the gap. Study observations and caveats: CD4+ repertoires of Susac syndrome patients lacked detectable clonal expansion. The study recognized that the number of individuals in its TCR sequencing and HLA analysis was relatively small.

RNA totalling about 0.45 to 1 ug underwent reverse transcription with random hexamers. The TCR beta CDR3 was amplified by immunoSEQ multiplex PCR across 54 Vbeta, 13 Jbeta. TCRdb reanalysed the immunoSEQ multiplex PCR reads using MiXCR and keeps one entry per CDR3 protein. Of hundreds of thousands of distinct CDR3 sequences listed, about 94% were seen once; the top ten hold around 0.16%. Concerning this clonotype itself: The antigen is undetermined.

The T cells that were sequenced for TCR beta were CD8+ and CD4+ cells from blood. The genes are TRBV9 and TRBJ1-2, with a tentative D call TRBD1 (5 bases). This sequence was found in a human donor with Susac syndrome. Input material: CD4+ T cells from PBMCs. CDR3 nucleotide sequence: TGTGCCAGCAGCGGCCCCCCGGGACGATTCTATGGCTACACCTTC. This gives the protein CASSGPPGRFYGYTF.